This T cell receptor beta chain was identified during a study of vaccination effects on CD4 cells after COVID-19. Across the whole study: Early after vaccination, and again late, a few convalescent patients were sampled.

This table comes from immunoSEQ multiplex PCR, and its TCRdb copy is limited to in-frame clones, with some not included. Among 35,000 to 45,000 clones listed, approximately 82% were seen once. Following 10 days of culture, CD4+ T cells were isolated. A PCR test confirmed that the person had SARS-CoV-2 infection between March and December 2020. As their vaccination, participants received two doses of either BNT162b2 or mRNA-1273. The V gene end was trimmed by 5 bases and the J gene end by 6 bases; junction bases not matched to a gene: 12. Germline assignment: CDR1 SGHVS and CDR2 FNYEAQ. The CDR3 runs 15 residues. A note on this clone: Its antigen is undetermined.

This receptor was identified in a human donor who had a prior SARS-CoV-2 infection. The sample was CD4+ T cells from PBMCs cultured without peptide, taken after COVID-19 vaccination. The chain recombines TRBV7-6 with TRBJ1-2; TRBD1 matches 7 bases. CDR3 bases: TGTGCCAGCAGCACACCCGGTACAGGGGAGGATGGCTACACCTTC. Its protein is CASSTPGTGEDGYTF.